Listed below are T cell receptor beta chains from one sample, sequenced in a study of cytomegalovirus exposure and HLA in healthy donors. Assay: immunoSEQ multiplex PCR; the TCRdb copy retains only in-frame clones and omits some. Counted here are approximately 150,000 clones, roughly 77% occurring once; the ten biggest clones make up about 2.4%. The sequenced sample was PBMCs. These receptors originate from a woman aged 40 to 49 in good health and CMV-seropositive. CDR3s include the opening cysteine and the closing phenylalanine or tryptophan. D genes are given only for firm matches. Expanded clones are given a class, and other clones once, few, many or no size at all.

J gene: TRBJ2-3; V gene: TRBV19; D gene: .; clone size: .; CDR3 protein: CAARRDSSTDTQYF; CDR3 DNA: TGTGCCGCCAGGAGGGACAGCAGCACAGATACGCAGTATTTT
J gene: TRBJ2-3; V gene: TRBV7-2; D gene: .; clone size: .; CDR3 protein: CASSFKGADTQYF; CDR3 DNA: TGTGCCAGCAGCTTTAAGGGGGCAGATACGCAGTATTTT
J gene: TRBJ2-4; V gene: TRBV5-6; D gene: TRBD2; clone size: .; CDR3 protein: CASSLAGTSDTKNIQYF; CDR3 DNA: TGTGCCAGCAGCTTGGCTGGGACTAGCGATACCAAAAACATTCAGTACTTC
J gene: TRBJ2-7; V gene: TRBV27; D gene: TRBD1; clone size: .; CDR3 protein: CASSLRQGPYEQYF; CDR3 DNA: TGTGCCAGCAGTTTAAGACAGGGTCCCTACGAGCAGTACTTC
J gene: TRBJ1-2; V gene: TRBV27; D gene: TRBD1; clone size: .; CDR3 protein: CASSLMGQNYGYTF; CDR3 DNA: TGTGCCAGCAGTTTAATGGGACAGAACTATGGCTACACCTTC
J gene: TRBJ2-3; V gene: TRBV2; D gene: .; clone size: few; CDR3 protein: CASSETRPTADTQYF; CDR3 DNA: TGTGCCAGCAGTGAGACTAGACCCACTGCAGATACGCAGTATTTT
J gene: TRBJ2-7; V gene: TRBV28; D gene: TRBD2; clone size: few; CDR3 protein: CASNSGGSYEQYF; CDR3 DNA: TGTGCCAGCAATAGCGGGGGCTCCTACGAGCAGTACTTC
J gene: TRBJ1-2; V gene: TRBV19; D gene: .; clone size: once; CDR3 protein: CASTPLGREGNYGYTF; CDR3 DNA: TGTGCCAGTACCCCACTTGGGAGGGAGGGCAACTATGGCTACACCTTC
J gene: TRBJ2-5; V gene: TRBV6-5; D gene: .; clone size: .; CDR3 protein: CASSPRDTETQYF; CDR3 DNA: TGTGCCAGCAGTCCCCGGGACACGGAGACCCAGTACTTC
J gene: TRBJ1-1; V gene: TRBV6-6; D gene: TRBD1; clone size: once; CDR3 protein: CASSPEGGVTEAFF; CDR3 DNA: TGTGCCAGCAGCCCCGAAGGGGGCGTCACTGAAGCTTTCTTT
J gene: TRBJ2-7; V gene: TRBV4-1; D gene: TRBD2; clone size: .; CDR3 protein: CASSQSWVAGFYEQYF; CDR3 DNA: TGCGCCAGCAGCCAATCGTGGGTAGCGGGGTTCTACGAGCAGTACTTC
J gene: TRBJ2-7; V gene: TRBV6-5; D gene: .; clone size: .; CDR3 protein: CASTYVEAGGYEQYF; CDR3 DNA: TGTGCCAGCACTTACGTCGAGGCCGGGGGATACGAGCAGTACTTC
J gene: TRBJ2-7; V gene: TRBV6-5; D gene: TRBD1; clone size: .; CDR3 protein: CASRYRDRGSYEQYF; CDR3 DNA: TGTGCCAGCAGGTACCGGGACAGGGGTTCCTACGAGCAGTACTTC
J gene: TRBJ1-1; V gene: TRBV7-9; D gene: .; clone size: .; CDR3 protein: CASGAGGGYSEAFF; CDR3 DNA: TGTGCCAGCGGGGCCGGGGGGGGATATTCTGAAGCTTTCTTT
J gene: TRBJ1-2; V gene: TRBV7-2; D gene: .; clone size: .; CDR3 protein: CASSLDRDINYGYTF; CDR3 DNA: TGTGCCAGCAGCTTAGATCGGGACATAAACTATGGCTACACCTTC
J gene: TRBJ2-7; V gene: TRBV7-2; D gene: .; clone size: few; CDR3 protein: CASSFLARGTTYEQYF; CDR3 DNA: TGTGCCAGCAGCTTTCTGGCCAGGGGCACGACCTACGAGCAGTACTTC
J gene: TRBJ2-5; V gene: TRBV9; D gene: TRBD2; clone size: few; CDR3 protein: CASSVAASGVQETQYF; CDR3 DNA: TGTGCCAGCAGCGTAGCGGCTAGCGGTGTCCAAGAGACCCAGTACTTC
J gene: TRBJ2-7; V gene: TRBV6-6; D gene: .; clone size: .; CDR3 protein: CASSYSIWGRTYEQYF; CDR3 DNA: TGTGCCAGCAGTTACTCGATATGGGGGCGGACCTACGAGCAGTACTTC
J gene: TRBJ2-7; V gene: TRBV6-1; D gene: TRBD2; clone size: .; CDR3 protein: CASRGLAGSYEQYF; CDR3 DNA: TGTGCCAGCAGGGGACTAGCGGGTTCCTACGAGCAGTACTTC
J gene: TRBJ1-1; V gene: TRBV7-8; D gene: .; clone size: once; CDR3 protein: CASSSRYTEAFF; CDR3 DNA: TGTGCCAGCAGCTCGCGGTACACTGAAGCTTTCTTT
J gene: TRBJ2-3; V gene: TRBV11-3; D gene: TRBD2; clone size: .; CDR3 protein: CASSFSEWAGGITDTQYF; CDR3 DNA: TGTGCCAGCAGCTTCTCGGAATGGGCGGGAGGAATCACAGATACGCAGTATTTT
J gene: TRBJ1-5; V gene: TRBV25-1; D gene: TRBD1; clone size: .; CDR3 protein: CASVGQGTNQPQHF; CDR3 DNA: TGTGCCAGCGTGGGACAGGGAACAAATCAGCCCCAGCATTTT
J gene: TRBJ1-6; V gene: TRBV5-6; D gene: .; clone size: .; CDR3 protein: CASSIGGQRRNSPLHF; CDR3 DNA: TGTGCCAGCAGCATCGGAGGGCAGAGACGAAATTCACCCCTCCACTTT
J gene: TRBJ2-7; V gene: TRBV19; D gene: TRBD2; clone size: .; CDR3 protein: CASSIISGRGNEQYF; CDR3 DNA: TGTGCCAGTAGTATAATTAGCGGGAGAGGGAACGAGCAGTACTTC
J gene: TRBJ1-1; V gene: TRBV19; D gene: .; clone size: .; CDR3 protein: CASSNDEGRLNTEAFF; CDR3 DNA: TGTGCCAGTAGTAATGATGAGGGCCGCCTGAACACTGAAGCTTTCTTT
J gene: TRBJ2-7; V gene: TRBV6-1; D gene: .; clone size: .; CDR3 protein: CASRDYEQYF; CDR3 DNA: TGTGCCAGCCGGGACTACGAGCAGTACTTC
J gene: TRBJ2-7; V gene: TRBV15; D gene: .; clone size: .; CDR3 protein: CATSRDGGRSYEQYF; CDR3 DNA: TGTGCCACCAGCAGAGATGGGGGCAGGTCCTACGAGCAGTACTTC
J gene: TRBJ1-1; V gene: TRBV18; D gene: .; clone size: few; CDR3 protein: CASSSQVNTEAFF; CDR3 DNA: TGTGCCAGCTCGTCACAGGTGAACACTGAAGCTTTCTTT
J gene: TRBJ1-1; V gene: TRBV19; D gene: TRBD1; clone size: .; CDR3 protein: CASSSWDREPEAFF; CDR3 DNA: TGTGCCAGTAGTTCCTGGGACAGGGAGCCTGAAGCTTTCTTT
J gene: TRBJ2-7; V gene: TRBV14; D gene: .; clone size: .; CDR3 protein: CASSQDGQGKNDEQYF; CDR3 DNA: TGTGCCAGCAGCCAAGATGGGCAGGGGAAGAATGACGAGCAGTACTTC
J gene: TRBJ1-2; V gene: TRBV5-3; D gene: TRBD1; clone size: .; CDR3 protein: CARSLRDRGPYIYGYTF; CDR3 DNA: TGTGCCAGAAGCCTCCGGGACAGGGGCCCTTACATCTATGGCTACACCTTC
J gene: TRBJ1-3; V gene: TRBV7-2; D gene: TRBD1; clone size: .; CDR3 protein: CASSFRGGAEGNTIYF; CDR3 DNA: TGTGCCAGCAGCTTCCGAGGGGGCGCGGAAGGAAACACCATATATTTT
J gene: TRBJ2-7; V gene: TRBV29-1; D gene: .; clone size: .; CDR3 protein: CSVSLALSYEQYF; CDR3 DNA: TGCAGCGTCTCGCTAGCGCTCTCCTACGAGCAGTACTTC
J gene: TRBJ1-3; V gene: TRBV10-1; D gene: .; clone size: .; CDR3 protein: CASSDSVSGNTIYF; CDR3 DNA: TGCGCCAGCAGTGACAGCGTCTCTGGAAACACCATATATTTT
J gene: TRBJ2-3; V gene: TRBV6-1; D gene: .; clone size: once; CDR3 protein: CASRITGADTQYF; CDR3 DNA: TGTGCCAGCAGGATTACAGGAGCGGATACGCAGTATTTT
J gene: TRBJ2-5; V gene: TRBV6-6; D gene: .; clone size: few; CDR3 protein: CASTNPRETQYF; CDR3 DNA: TGTGCCAGCACCAACCCGCGGGAGACCCAGTACTTC
J gene: TRBJ2-3; V gene: TRBV7-2; D gene: .; clone size: .; CDR3 protein: CASSLSGDTDTQYF; CDR3 DNA: TGTGCCAGCAGCTTATCAGGGGACACAGATACGCAGTATTTT
J gene: TRBJ1-1; V gene: TRBV5-1; D gene: .; clone size: .; CDR3 protein: CASSLGPGSLGVTEAFF; CDR3 DNA: TGCGCCAGCAGCTTGGGCCCCGGAAGCCTTGGAGTCACTGAAGCTTTCTTT
J gene: TRBJ2-7; V gene: TRBV7-7; D gene: .; clone size: .; CDR3 protein: CASSLSIQREQYF; CDR3 DNA: TGTGCCAGCAGCCTCTCAATTCAGAGGGAGCAGTACTTC
J gene: TRBJ2-3; V gene: TRBV28; D gene: .; clone size: .; CDR3 protein: CASSFSSSESTDTQYF; CDR3 DNA: TGTGCCAGCAGTTTCTCCTCATCCGAGAGCACAGATACGCAGTATTTT
J gene: TRBJ1-3; V gene: TRBV4-1; D gene: TRBD1; clone size: few; CDR3 protein: CASSQRDRVSGNTIYF; CDR3 DNA: TGCGCCAGCAGCCAGAGGGACAGGGTCTCTGGAAACACCATATATTTT
J gene: TRBJ2-3; V gene: TRBV6-1; D gene: .; clone size: .; CDR3 protein: CASSSGFLDTQYF; CDR3 DNA: TGTGCCAGCTCTTCAGGGTTTTTAGATACGCAGTATTTT
J gene: TRBJ1-1; V gene: TRBV6-5; D gene: .; clone size: few; CDR3 protein: CASRGGHFMNTEAFF; CDR3 DNA: TGTGCCAGCAGGGGCGGACACTTCATGAACACTGAAGCTTTCTTT
J gene: TRBJ2-1; V gene: TRBV6-5; D gene: .; clone size: .; CDR3 protein: CASSYNTISYNEQFF; CDR3 DNA: TGTGCCAGCAGTTACAACACTATCTCCTACAATGAGCAGTTCTTC